One and the same sample provided the 20 T cell receptor beta chains below, sequenced in a study of regulatory and conventional T cells in RAG deficiency. Generated by immunoSEQ multiplex PCR, the TCRdb table keeps only in-frame clones and is missing some. The sample consists of more than 30,000 clones, more than 80% of them appearing once. These data were likewise used in another study, on regulatory T cells. As reported in that work: Primers: 52 TRBV forward and 13 TRBJ reverse.

Sequencing was performed on CD8+ T cells sorted from blood. All receptors derive from a human donor in good health.

Only one count was recorded for this clone. The CDR3 protein is CASLKGNTEAFF. CDR3 nucleotides: TGTGCCAGCCTGAAGGGGAACACTGAAGCTTTCTTT. The chain uses TRBV5-6 and TRBJ1-1, with D unresolved. Germline lookup yields CDR1 SGHDT and CDR2 YYEEEE. The CDR3 length is 12 residues. The V gene lost 7 bases and the J gene lost 1 base, with 8 bases spanning the gap.

This clone was seen more than once but under ten times. V is TRBV28 and J is TRBJ2-3, with D perhaps matching TRBD2 (7 bases). V shed 8 bases and J shed 4 bases, with 16 bases lying between them. The CDR3 is 14 amino acids. From germline, CDR1 is MDHEN and CDR2 SYDVKM. CDR3 DNA sequence: TGTGCCAGCGGAGGGGGGGGGCCTCCAGATACGCAGTATTTT. This gives the protein CASGGGGPPDTQYF.

This sequence joins TRBV6-1 and TRBJ1-6; possible D gene TRBD1, 6 bases. Germline V CDR1 and CDR2: MNHNS, SASEGT. V lost 5 bases to trimming and J lost 10 bases, with 18 bases between them. CDR3 length: 15 amino acids. The CDR3 DNA follows: TGTGCCAGCAGTTCCCCAGGGGACCGGGGATCACCCCTCCACTTT. Amino acid sequence: CASSSPGDRGSPLHF.

The chain carries TRBV4-2 and TRBJ2-5; weak D call: TRBD2 (5 bases). Germline-derived CDR1 and CDR2 are LGHNA and YNFKEQ. Trimming left V 4 bases short and J 2 bases short, with 11 bases between. The CDR3 has 14 residues. The CDR3 loop is CASSPGLTQETQYF. The CDR3 nucleotides are TGTGCCAGCAGCCCCGGACTGACACAAGAGACCCAGTACTTC.

J is TRBJ2-1 and V is TRBV7-8; the D gene is possibly TRBD1 (7 bases). CDR1 SGHVS and CDR2 FQNEAQ come from the germline V gene. The CDR3 consists of 14 residues. The germline V and J ends were trimmed by 4 bases and 5 bases, with 12 bases remaining between them. The CDR3 sequence: CASSSGQRDNEQFF. DNA of the CDR3: TGTGCCAGCAGCTCGGGACAGCGGGACAATGAGCAGTTCTTC.

This chain uses TRBV4-1 with TRBJ2-7; a weak D match, TRBD2 (6 bases). CDR1 is MGHRA and CDR2 is YSYEKL in the germline V gene. The ends were cut back, 0 bases at V and 2 bases at J, with 17 bases in the middle. The CDR3 sequence is 17 residues long. CDR3 DNA: TGCGCCAGCAGCCAAGAATACGGCGGGAATCGCCCCTACGAGCAGTACTTC. This encodes CASSQEYGGNRPYEQYF.

This clone was counted once. The V and J genes are TRBV19 and TRBJ2-5; the D gene is possibly TRBD1 (6 bases). Trimming shortened V by 6 bases and J by 3 bases, and 14 bases separated the two germline ends. Per the germline V gene, CDR1 is LNHDA and CDR2 is SQIVND (reference sequence). The CDR3 is made up of 14 amino acids. The CDR3 DNA is TGTGCCAGTAGCCGATGGACAGCCGAAGAGACCCAGTACTTC. Its protein product is CASSRWTAEETQYF.

The chain joins TRBV7-9 to TRBJ2-2; weak D call: TRBD2 (5 bases). The CDR3 contains 16 residues. V was pared by 3 bases and J by 5 bases, with 16 bases between. Germline V gene data show CDR1 as SEHNR and CDR2 as FQNEAQ (reference sequence). The CDR3 DNA follows: TGTGCCAGCAGCTTTCGGCGCCCCTCGGGAACCGGGGAGCTGTTTTTT. Translated: CASSFRRPSGTGELFF.

CDR3 sequence: CASSYERGYNEQFF. DNA of the CDR3: TGTGCCAGCAGCTACGAAAGGGGCTACAATGAGCAGTTCTTC. The rearrangement uses TRBV13 and TRBJ2-1, with D possibly TRBD1 on 5 matching bases. CDR3 size: 14 residues. Germline values: CDR1 PRHDT, CDR2 FYEKMQ (reference sequence). Trimming took 4 bases from V and 3 from J, leaving 10 bases between them.

The chain couples TRBV14 to TRBJ1-3; D uncertain. Germline CDR1 reads SGHDN; CDR2 reads FVKESK. CDR3 length: 15 residues. V was shortened by 7 bases and J by 1 base, with 14 bases between the two germline ends. DNA for the CDR3: TGTGCCAGCAAGCTCGGTTGGGAGTCTGGAAACACCATATATTTT. Its translation: CASKLGWESGNTIYF. The whole variable domain, remainder taken from reference TRBV14 and TRBJ1-3, is EAGVTQFPSHSVIEKGQTVTLRCDPISGHDNLYWYRRVMGKEIKFLLHFVKESKQDESGMPNNRFLAERTGGTYSTLKVQPAELEDSGVYFCASKLGWESGNTIYFGEGSWLTVV.

The chain has TRBV19 and TRBJ1-2; D is possibly TRBD1 (6 bases). Germline V CDR1 and CDR2: LNHDA, SQIVND (reference sequence). The CDR3 length is 14 residues. Trimming took 5 bases from V and 0 from J, leaving 10 bases between them. The CDR3 sequence is CASSPRTANYGYTF. The CDR3 nucleotides read TGTGCCAGTAGTCCCCGGACAGCTAACTATGGCTACACCTTC.

This sequence joins TRBV27 and TRBJ1-5, with TRBD1 matching 9 bases. Looked up from germline, CDR1 is MNHEY and CDR2 is SMNVEV (reference sequence). V trimming: 2 bases; J trimming: 6 bases; junction bases outside the gene matches: 2. The CDR3 has 14 amino acids. The CDR3 region is CASSLTGGGQPQHF. In DNA, the CDR3 is TGTGCCAGCAGTTTAACAGGGGGCGGTCAGCCCCAGCATTTT.

This chain connects TRBV6-1 to TRBJ1-5; D is unclear. Germline values: CDR1 MNHNS, CDR2 SASEGT. Trimming pared 6 bases from V and 3 bases from J, leaving 12 bases between. The CDR3 covers 14 residues. CDR3 sequence: CASREDGFNQPQHF. In nucleotides, the CDR3 is TGTGCCAGCAGGGAGGACGGGTTCAATCAGCCCCAGCATTTT.

This chain joins TRBV10-1 and TRBJ2-2; maybe TRBD2 (7 bases). V lost 3 bases to trimming and J lost 6 bases, with 14 bases between them. The CDR3 contains 15 residues. The germline V gene has CDR1 WNHNN and CDR2 SYGVQD (reference sequence). The CDR3 region is CASSEGLGGAGELFF. CDR3 DNA: TGCGCCAGCAGTGAAGGACTAGGGGGTGCCGGGGAGCTGTTTTTT.

The V call is TRBV27, the J call TRBJ1-4; TRBD1 matches at 9 bases. The CDR3 has 16 residues. V was clipped by 5 bases and J by 2 bases; unmatched bases: 6. In germline, CDR1 is MNHEY, CDR2 SMNVEV (reference sequence). CDR3 sequence reads: CASSPDRGGTNEKLFF. The CDR3 region has the DNA TGTGCCAGCAGTCCCGACAGGGGGGGGACTAATGAAAAACTGTTTTTT.

The chain has TRBV27 and TRBJ2-7; TRBD1 matches at 11 bases. Germline V gene data show CDR1 as MNHEY and CDR2 as SMNVEV (reference sequence). The CDR3 is 18 residues long. V was clipped by 0 bases and J by 4 bases; unmatched bases: 11. CDR3 amino acids: CASSLSTPGQGAEYEQYF. The DNA of the CDR3 is TGTGCCAGCAGTTTATCGACTCCCGGACAGGGGGCGGAATACGAGCAGTACTTC.

A remark on this clone: The junction departs from germline at one end; a sequencing error may be responsible. The V and J genes are TRBV16 and TRBJ1-5; TRBD1 is a possible D gene (6 bases). The CDR3 has 15 amino acids. The germline gives CDR1 KGHSY, CDR2 FQNENV. The CDR3 spells CAGSHQGTINQPQHF. The DNA for the CDR3 is TGTGCCGGCAGCCATCAGGGGACAATCAATCAGCCCCAGCACTTT. Filled out from reference TRBV16 and TRBJ1-5, the complete variable domain reads GEEVAQTPKHLVRGEGQKAKLYCAPIKGHSYVFWYQQVLKNEFKFLISFQNENVFDETGMPKERFSAKCLPNSPCSLEIQATKLEDSAVYFCAGSHQGTINQPQHFGDGTRLSIL.

The chain joins TRBV7-8 to TRBJ1-4, with D possibly TRBD1 on 5 matching bases. V shed 1 base and J shed 7 bases, with 13 bases lying between them. CDR3 length: 15 residues. Germline V gene data show CDR1 as SGHVS and CDR2 as FQNEAQ. This chain's CDR3 is CASSLEGVNAEKLFF. CDR3 DNA: TGTGCCAGCAGCTTAGAAGGGGTAAATGCTGAAAAACTGTTTTTT.

The chain has TRBV4-1 and TRBJ1-5; the D gene is possibly TRBD1 (5 bases). CDR1 MGHRA and CDR2 YSYEKL come from the germline V gene. The CDR3 consists of 15 residues. V lost 0 bases and J 5 bases, leaving 11 bases between the germline ends. CDR3 residues: CASSQEGRGHQPQHF. For the CDR3, the DNA is TGCGCCAGCAGCCAAGAAGGGCGGGGACATCAGCCCCAGCATTTT.

The J gene is TRBJ1-5, the V gene TRBV7-6; D remains unclear. V was shortened by 5 bases and J by 7 bases, with 15 bases between the two germline ends. The CDR3 is made up of 14 amino acids. Germline V gives CDR1 SGHVS, CDR2 FNYEAQ. Written as DNA, the CDR3 is TGTGCCAGCAGCCAGGACCTAGAGGCGCAGCCCCAGCATTTT. Its translation is CASSQDLEAQPQHF.